This is a list of T cell receptor beta chains from one sample in a study of cytomegalovirus exposure and HLA in healthy donors. Repertoires were generated with immunoSEQ multiplex PCR, while TCRdb's copy carries only in-frame clones and drops some. The data hold 150,000 or so clones, with roughly 80% observed a single time. Sequencing used PBMCs. The receptor source for this set is a male donor in good health and CMV-seronegative. Each CDR3 is given with its conserved first and last residue. The D gene is left open where the match is weak. Size values are once, few and many counts, or a class for expanded clones, and some rows have none.

D,J,size,V,CDR3,DNA
TRBD2,TRBJ2-1,.,TRBV6-4,CASSEGAGGSDNEQFF,TGTGCCAGCAGTGAAGGTGCGGGAGGGAGCGACAATGAGCAGTTCTTC
TRBD1,TRBJ2-1,few,TRBV18,CASSRGTGASYNEQFF,TGTGCCAGCTCGCGCGGGACAGGGGCCTCCTACAATGAGCAGTTCTTC
TRBD2,TRBJ2-3,.,TRBV7-2,CASSSRTSGRALRTDTQYF,TGTGCCAGCAGCTCGAGGACTAGCGGGAGGGCCCTCAGGACAGATACGCAGTATTTT
TRBD1,TRBJ1-3,.,TRBV19,CASRSSDRGGNTIYF,TGTGCCAGTAGGTCGTCTGACAGGGGTGGAAACACCATATATTTT
.,TRBJ2-7,.,TRBV6-1,CATIPRGWGEQYF,TGTGCCACCATCCCCAGGGGATGGGGCGAGCAGTACTTC
.,TRBJ2-1,.,TRBV9,CASSPRGGGFYNEQFF,TGTGCCAGCAGCCCCCGGGGTGGGGGCTTCTACAATGAGCAGTTCTTC
.,TRBJ1-1,.,TRBV9,CASSRQNTEAFF,TGTGCCAGCAGCAGACAGAACACTGAAGCTTTCTTT
.,TRBJ2-7,.,TRBV6-6,CASRLSPQAEQYF,TGTGCCAGCAGACTCTCTCCCCAGGCCGAGCAGTACTTC
.,TRBJ2-1,once,TRBV21-1,CASSAPGQGYNEQFF,TGTGCCAGCAGCGCCCCGGGACAGGGTTACAATGAGCAGTTCTTC
.,TRBJ2-4,.,TRBV5-4,CASSFEGFENIQYF,TGTGCCAGCAGCTTCGAGGGATTTGAAAACATTCAGTACTTC
TRBD1,TRBJ1-2,few,TRBV7-9,CASSLAWDRGDYGYTF,TGTGCCAGCAGCTTAGCGTGGGACAGGGGAGACTATGGCTACACCTTC
.,TRBJ2-7,.,TRBV11-2,CASSPLQYEQYF,TGTGCCAGCAGCCCCCTGCAGTACGAGCAGTACTTC
.,TRBJ1-2,.,TRBV30,CAWSAPFGYTF,TGTGCCTGGAGTGCTCCGTTCGGCTACACCTTC
TRBD1,TRBJ1-2,.,TRBV28,CASGGQGRYGYTF,TGTGCCAGCGGGGGACAGGGACGGTATGGCTACACCTTC
.,TRBJ1-1,.,TRBV28,CASIPNLGANTEAFF,TGTGCCAGCATCCCCAACTTGGGAGCGAACACTGAAGCTTTCTTT
.,TRBJ2-5,.,TRBV10-3,CAISESDLAETQYF,TGTGCCATCAGTGAGTCGGACTTAGCGGAGACCCAGTACTTC
.,TRBJ2-5,.,TRBV7-9,CASSQQRETQYF,TGTGCCAGCAGCCAACAACGAGAGACCCAGTACTTC